This T cell receptor beta chain is from a study of cytomegalovirus exposure and HLA in healthy donors. This clone appeared a single time. The CDR3 runs to 15 residues. The germline V gene encodes CDR1 MNHNS and CDR2 SASEGT. V lost 10 bases, J lost 5 bases, and 16 bases stayed unmatched. Method: immunoSEQ multiplex PCR; TCRdb's copy keeps in-frame clones and lacks some. Of roughly 100,000 clones listed, approximately 95% were seen once; the top ten hold almost 0.9%. The specimen sequenced was PBMCs. This clonotype originated in a young woman in good health and CMV-seronegative. The J gene is TRBJ1-2, the V gene TRBV6-1, with 7 bases fitting TRBD1. CDR3 DNA sequence: TGTGCCACCTTGGGACAGCTAAAACACGGGTATGGCTACACCTTC. Its translation is CATLGQLKHGYGYTF.